Presented here are 22 T cell receptor beta chains from one specimen sequenced in a study of T-cell reconstitution after alpha-beta-depleted transplantation in children. The TCRbeta library incorporated unique molecular identifiers. Using its own MiXCR run on the PCR reads, TCRdb lists one record per CDR3 protein. The sample includes 400,000 to 450,000 distinct CDR3 sequences, over 40% of them seen just once. The sequenced sample was PBMCs, obtained before TCRalphabeta/CD19-depleted stem cell transplant. The receptor source for this set is a girl aged 2-15 years with aplastic anemia, due to receive a stem cell transplant.

This clonotype was seen only a few times. The chain employs TRBV4-1 and TRBJ1-1; a weak D match, TRBD1 (5 bases). CDR1 is MGHRA and CDR2 is YSYEKL in the germline V gene. V was pared by 1 base and J by 3 bases, with 9 bases between. The CDR3 runs to 14 residues. CDR3 DNA sequence: TGCGCCAGCAGCCAAGTTGGGACGGACACTGAAGCTTTCTTT. Its translation: CASSQVGTDTEAFF.

V and J are TRBV20-1 and TRBJ2-1, with 8 bases that match TRBD2. The trim removed 0 bases at V and 15 bases at J, leaving 13 bases unmatched. The CDR3 is 14 amino acids. CDR1 and CDR2 from the germline V gene are DFQATT and SNEGSKA (reference sequence). CDR3 sequence (DNA): TGCAGTGCTAGAGATCCCCGGGAGGGCCAGATCGCGTTCTTC. Its translation is CSARDPREGQIAFF.

This clonotype was observed many times. The chain combines TRBV5-1 with TRBJ1-1, with 7 positions matching TRBD1. The germline gives CDR1 SGHRS, CDR2 YFSETQ. Losses at the gene ends were 2 bases for V and 4 bases for J; bases not matched to a gene: 5. The CDR3 totals 14 residues. The CDR3 loop reads CASSFDRVGTEAFF. In DNA, the CDR3 is TGCGCCAGCAGCTTTGACAGGGTGGGCACTGAAGCTTTCTTT.

The chain combines TRBV5-5 with TRBJ2-1, with D maybe TRBD2 (5 bases). Germline V gene sequence: CDR1 SGHKS, CDR2 YYEKEE (reference sequence). This CDR3 is built from 13 residues. Deletions cut 1 base from V and 7 bases from J, with 9 bases between. CDR3 loop: CASSLYGVNEQFF. CDR3 coding DNA: TGTGCCAGCAGCTTGTACGGGGTAAATGAGCAGTTCTTC.

V and J are TRBV7-2 and TRBJ2-3; D is unclear. Trimming took off 6 bases at V and 3 bases at J, with 22 bases between the two ends. CDR3 length equals 17 residues. CDR1 is SGHTA, CDR2 FQGNSA, per germline. Here the CDR3 reads CASSSPGIGFRTDTQYF. The DNA for the CDR3 is TGTGCCAGCAGTTCTCCAGGAATTGGGTTTCGGACAGATACGCAGTATTTT.

This clonotype turned up a few times. The gene calls are TRBV20-1 and TRBJ2-5; 7 nucleotides align to TRBD2. Germline CDR1 and CDR2: DFQATT and SNEGSKA (reference sequence). Trimming at V came to 3 bases and at J to 5 bases, leaving 6 bases not matched to a gene. The CDR3 is 13 amino acids. The CDR3 nucleotides are TGCAGTGCTAGTGGGGGGGGAAAGGAGACCCAGTACTTC. Translating gives CSASGGGKETQYF.

The chain has TRBV28 and TRBJ1-4; 9 bases agree with TRBD1. The CDR3 runs to 13 residues. Losses at the gene ends were 8 bases for V and 8 bases for J; bases not matched to a gene: 6. Germline V gene data show CDR1 as MDHEN and CDR2 as SYDVKM. In DNA form, the CDR3 reads TGTGCCAGCGGGGGACAGGGAGGGGAAAAACTGTTTTTT. Encoded protein: CASGGQGGEKLFF.

This chain's CDR3 is CASSYSGGGWDTEAFF. In DNA form, the CDR3 reads TGTGCCAGCAGTTACTCAGGGGGCGGGTGGGACACTGAAGCTTTCTTT. The rearrangement uses TRBV6-5 and TRBJ1-1; 7 nucleotides match TRBD1. Germline V gene data show CDR1 as MNHEY and CDR2 as SVGAGI. The V and J ends lost 0 bases and 3 bases, in that order; junction bases with no gene match: 7. The CDR3 consists of 16 residues.

There are many counts of this clonotype. The junction differs from germline at one of its ends, possibly a read error. This sequence joins TRBV20-1 and TRBJ1-4, with D possibly being TRBD1 (6 bases). CDR1 DFQATT and CDR2 SNEGSKA come from the germline V gene (reference sequence). This CDR3 comprises 10 residues. The CDR3 DNA is TGCAGTGCTAGTTACCGGGACATGAGTTTT. Protein product: CSASYRDMSF.

This clonotype has a count of ten or more. This chain uses TRBV29-1 with TRBJ2-7; weak D call: TRBD2 (6 bases). The CDR3 is made up of 12 amino acids. The ends were cut back, 7 bases at V and 7 bases at J, with 17 bases in the middle. Germline-derived CDR1 and CDR2 are SQVTM and ANQGSEA. This chain's CDR3 is CSARDSLWEQYF. The CDR3 region has the DNA TGCAGCGCCCGGGACTCCCTATGGGAGCAGTACTTC.

The chain couples TRBV13 to TRBJ1-6, with TRBD1 identical over 7 bases. CDR3 length: 16 residues. The junction had 10 bases not matched to a gene; V was cut back by 5 bases and J by 6 bases. CDR1 is PRHDT and CDR2 is FYEKMQ in the germline V gene (reference sequence). This CDR3 is CASSASGTAGNSPLHF. DNA of the CDR3: TGTGCCAGCAGCGCATCCGGGACAGCCGGTAATTCACCCCTCCACTTT.

The CDR3 spells CASSSGVYPDTQYF. The DNA for the CDR3 is TGCGCCAGCAGCTCGGGGGTCTACCCGGATACGCAGTATTTT. V gene TRBV5-1 combines with J gene TRBJ2-3; a possible D gene is TRBD2 (6 bases). With 3 bases removed from V and 6 bases from J, the gap between germline ends came to 14 bases. Germline V gene sequence: CDR1 SGHRS, CDR2 YFSETQ. The CDR3 loop spans 14 amino acids.

This clonotype appeared a few times. This rearrangement joins TRBV29-1 to TRBJ2-5; D is unresolved. Germline lookup yields CDR1 SQVTM and CDR2 ANQGSEA. The CDR3 extends over 12 amino acids. The ends were cut back, 3 bases at V and 5 bases at J, with 10 bases in the middle. CDR3 loop: CSVESSRETQYF. CDR3 coding DNA: TGCAGCGTTGAGTCCAGTAGGGAGACCCAGTACTTC.

In this sample, this clonotype turned up a few times. The chain employs TRBV10-3 and TRBJ2-3, with TRBD1 identical over 10 bases. Per germline, CDR1 ENHRY and CDR2 SYGVKD. The ends lost 6 bases at V and 4 bases at J; junction bases unmatched: 4. CDR3 length: 14 residues. CDR3 sequence (DNA): TGTGCCATCAGGCCGGGACAGGGGCCAGATACGCAGTATTTT. Its protein product is CAIRPGQGPDTQYF.

J is TRBJ2-2 and V is TRBV9, with 8 bases lining up with TRBD1. Germline CDR1 is SGDLS and CDR2 is YYNGEE. V shed 3 bases and J 6 bases; nucleotides not matched to a gene: 10. The CDR3 sequence is 16 residues long. The CDR3 DNA follows: TGTGCCAGCAGCGCCGCGCGGACAGGGTCAGCCGGGGAGCTGTTTTTT. Residues: CASSAARTGSAGELFF.

V and J are TRBV20-1 and TRBJ2-3; D is unclear. The CDR3 runs 11 residues. V shed 6 bases and J shed 4 bases, with 8 bases lying between them. Germline CDR1 is DFQATT and CDR2 is SNEGSKA (reference sequence). In DNA form, the CDR3 reads TGCAGTGCGGCGATCTCAGATACGCAGTATTTT. Amino acid sequence: CSAAISDTQYF.

In this sample, this clonotype turned up once. A much bigger clone sits one base away, suggesting this may be a read error. The chain couples TRBV29-1 to TRBJ1-1; a possible D gene is TRBD1 (5 bases). The length of the CDR3 is 13 residues. V was clipped by 2 bases and J by 4 bases, with 11 bases between them. Germline V gene lookup returns CDR1 SQVTM and CDR2 ANQGSEA. Here the CDR3 reads CSVEQGVGTEAFF. In DNA form, the CDR3 reads TGCAGCGTTGAACAGGGTGTGGGCACTGAAGCTTTCTTT.

V usage is TRBV20-1 and J usage is TRBJ2-3; 8 bases fit TRBD1. CDR3 length: 15 residues. V was clipped by 0 bases and J by 2 bases; unmatched bases: 4. The germline V gene encodes CDR1 DFQATT and CDR2 SNEGSKA (reference sequence). CDR3 in amino acids: CSARERDRLTDTQYF. CDR3 coding DNA: TGCAGTGCTAGAGAGAGGGACAGGCTCACAGATACGCAGTATTTT.

This clonotype has just a few counts. This rearrangement joins TRBV28 to TRBJ2-7; no clear D. The CDR3 covers 12 residues. Germline V lookup: CDR1 MDHEN, CDR2 SYDVKM. Trimming pared 10 bases from V and 4 bases from J, leaving 14 bases between. The CDR3 coding sequence is TGTGCCACCCGAGGTGGGCATTACGAGCAGTACTTC. Translated, it gives CATRGGHYEQYF.

This clonotype was observed a few times. A read error may account for a junction end that differs from germline. The genes are TRBV10-3 and TRBJ1-1, with D perhaps TRBD1 (6 bases). This CDR3 spans 12 amino acids. In germline, CDR1 is ENHRY, CDR2 SYGVKD. The CDR3 nucleotides read TGTGCCATCAATGAGGGGGGCACTGAAGCTTTCTTT. Translated: CAINEGGTEAFF.

The chain carries TRBV7-9 and TRBJ2-3, with 7 bases fitting TRBD2. The length of the CDR3 is 15 residues. Germline V gene lookup returns CDR1 SEHNR and CDR2 FQNEAQ (reference sequence). The junction had 8 bases not matched to a gene; V was cut back by 6 bases and J by 2 bases. The CDR3 nucleotides are TGTGCCAGCAGGATACTAGCGCCAACCACAGATACGCAGTATTTT. Its translation is CASRILAPTTDTQYF.

The J gene is TRBJ2-3, the V gene TRBV20-1; 12 bases are shared with TRBD2. The CDR3 contains 17 residues. Germline-derived CDR1 and CDR2 are DFQATT and SNEGSKA (reference sequence). V shed 0 bases and J 4 bases; nucleotides not matched to a gene: 8. For the CDR3, the DNA is TGCAGTGCTAGAGACCCAGAGACTAGCGGGAGACCAGATACGCAGTATTTT. Translated: CSARDPETSGRPDTQYF.